These 3 T cell receptor beta chains originate from one sample sequenced in a study of cytomegalovirus exposure and HLA in healthy donors. PCR amplification relied on 60 Vbeta primers (plus 13 Jbeta primers). Method: immunoSEQ multiplex PCR; TCRdb's copy keeps in-frame clones and lacks some. The data show more than 100,000 clones, with around 80% seen just once and around 2% held by the top ten. Input material: PBMCs. Receptors originate from a female donor in good health and CMV-seropositive.

J is TRBJ1-6 and V is TRBV27; 7 nucleotides align to TRBD1. The germline V gene has CDR1 MNHEY and CDR2 SMNVEV (reference sequence). CDR3 length: 16 amino acids. The trim removed 2 bases at V and 9 bases at J, leaving 10 bases unmatched. Here the CDR3 DNA reads TGTGCCAGCAGTTTAGTCGGAAGGGGGCGAGGTTCACCCCTCCACTTT. It yields the protein CASSLVGRGRGSPLHF.

The chain couples TRBV9 to TRBJ1-6; 8 bases map to TRBD1. The CDR3 totals 15 residues. V shed 2 bases, J shed 5 bases, and the junction held 3 bases outside the gene matches. Germline V lookup: CDR1 SGDLS, CDR2 YYNGEE. DNA of the CDR3: TGTGCCAGCAGCGTCGGGACAGGACATAATTCACCCCTCCACTTT. This gives the protein CASSVGTGHNSPLHF.

This chain joins TRBV19 and TRBJ2-1; D might be TRBD1 (5 bases). Trimming left V 7 bases short and J 1 base short, with 29 bases between. In germline, CDR1 is LNHDA, CDR2 SQIVND (reference sequence). The CDR3 length is 20 residues. CDR3 nucleotide sequence: TGTGCCAGTAAGAATACGGGCTCTGCCAGGGCCCCTTCGTCCTACAATGAGCAGTTCTTC. This sequence encodes CASKNTGSARAPSSYNEQFF. The full variable domain, in which reference TRBV19 and TRBJ2-1 provide the parts outside the CDR3, is DGGITQSPKYLFRKEGQNVTLSCEQNLNHDAMYWYRQDPGQGLRLIYYSQIVNDFQKGDIAEGYSVSREKKESFPLTVTSAQKNPTAFYLCASKNTGSARAPSSYNEQFFGPGTRLTVL.